This TCR beta chain was identified in a study of post-analysis software for immune sequencing data. Study context: As for disease course, relapsing-remitting, secondary progressive and progressive-relapsing multiple sclerosis were all included.

Unique molecular identifiers tagged the TCR beta cDNA libraries. A population of 1 to 10 million T cells gave rise to approximately 530,000 cDNA molecules. In TCRdb, the PCR reads were re-called with MiXCR into one record per CDR3 protein. Here the sample spans roughly 400,000 distinct CDR3 sequences, approximately 39% being singletons. Study conclusions and caveats: Five TRBV segments appeared more often in patients than in controls, and TRBV5-6, TRBV5-1 and TRBV20-1 were among these. Same-batch preparations were strongly co-clustered by F measure.

This clonotype was counted a few times. Its specificity is unknown. The junction differs from germline at one of its ends, possibly a read error. Germline lookup yields CDR1 DFQATT and CDR2 SNEGSKA (reference sequence). This CDR3 has 14 amino acids. The source is a girl aged 2 to 9 with multiple sclerosis. Source material: blood. This chain joins TRBV20-1 and TRBJ1-6; D is perhaps TRBD1 (6 bases). The CDR3 nucleotides read TGCAGTGCCAGAGGGACACCGTATAATTCACCCCTCCACTTT. Encoded protein: CSARGTPYNSPLHF.